The TCR beta chain described here comes from a study of cytomegalovirus exposure and HLA in healthy donors. Study information: T cells numbering about 179 million yielded more than 100 million unique TCR beta sequences in an earlier analysis.

The PCR ran on 60 Vbeta and 13 Jbeta primers. Repertoires were generated with immunoSEQ multiplex PCR, while TCRdb's copy carries only in-frame clones and drops some. The table has about 110,000 clones, under 70% seen once. The germline gives CDR1 SGHNT, CDR2 YYREEE (reference sequence). V shed 4 bases, J shed 5 bases, and the junction held 10 bases outside the gene matches. The CDR3 totals 16 residues. This sequence was found in a man aged 30-40 years in good health and CMV-seropositive. V and J are TRBV5-4 and TRBJ2-2, with 8 bases lining up with TRBD2. The specimen was PBMCs. In DNA form, the CDR3 reads TGTGCCAGCAGCCTCAGCGGGGGAGGATGGACCGGGGAGCTGTTTTTT. Protein: CASSLSGGGWTGELFF.